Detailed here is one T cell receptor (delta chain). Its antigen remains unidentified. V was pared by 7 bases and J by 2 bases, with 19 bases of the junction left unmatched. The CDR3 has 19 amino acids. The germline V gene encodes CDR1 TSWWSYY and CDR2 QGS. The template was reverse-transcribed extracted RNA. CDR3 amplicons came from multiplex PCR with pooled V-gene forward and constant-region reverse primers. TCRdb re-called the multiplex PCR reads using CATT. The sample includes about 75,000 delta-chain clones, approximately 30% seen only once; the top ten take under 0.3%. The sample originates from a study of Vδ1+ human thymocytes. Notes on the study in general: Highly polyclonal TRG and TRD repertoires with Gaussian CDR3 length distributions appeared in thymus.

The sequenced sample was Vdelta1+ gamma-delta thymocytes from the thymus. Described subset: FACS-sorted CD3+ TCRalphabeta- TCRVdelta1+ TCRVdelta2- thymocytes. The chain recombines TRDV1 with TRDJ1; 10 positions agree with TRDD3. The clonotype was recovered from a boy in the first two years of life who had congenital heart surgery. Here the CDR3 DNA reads TGTGCTCTTGAATACTGGGGGATGGACGTTCGCGGGCCGACCGATAAACTCATCTTT. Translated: CALEYWGMDVRGPTDKLIF.